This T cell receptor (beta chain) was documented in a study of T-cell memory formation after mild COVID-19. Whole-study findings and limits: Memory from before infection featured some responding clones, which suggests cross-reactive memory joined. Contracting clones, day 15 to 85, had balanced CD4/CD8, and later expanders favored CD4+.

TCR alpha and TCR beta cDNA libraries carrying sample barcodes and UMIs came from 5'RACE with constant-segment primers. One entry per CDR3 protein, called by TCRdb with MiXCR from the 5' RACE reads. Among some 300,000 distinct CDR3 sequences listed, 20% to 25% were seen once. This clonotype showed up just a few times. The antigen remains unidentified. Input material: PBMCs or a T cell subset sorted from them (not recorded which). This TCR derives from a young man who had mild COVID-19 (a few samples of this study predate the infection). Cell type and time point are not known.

CDR3 nucleotides: TGTGCCACCAGCAGAGATGCAGGGACAGGGGGCAACATTCAGTACTTC. As protein: CATSRDAGTGGNIQYF. The chain carries TRBV15 and TRBJ2-4; 12 bases agree with TRBD1. V shed 0 bases and J 7 bases; nucleotides not matched to a gene: 4. The CDR3 contains 16 residues. Germline-derived CDR1 and CDR2 are LNHNV and YYDKDF (reference sequence).